This T cell receptor beta chain was sequenced in a study of cytomegalovirus exposure and HLA in healthy donors (dated by TCRdb to about 2017). Concerning the study at large: According to an earlier analysis of around 600 of the donors, 200 million or so T cells yielded roughly 110 million unique TCR beta sequences and around 300 Gb of sequence data. Every discovery cohort repertoire had been produced on one sequencing platform. Four or five DR-DQ haplotypes were handled as single units for association and clustering because linkage in the cohort was strong. In addition to the first cohort of roughly 670 subjects, a separate validation cohort of 120 different subjects was used. An early release that covered about 640 HLA-typed donors contained around 330 gigabases of sequencing data and tens of millions of unique TCR sequences. Genome-wide SNP genotypes for about 65% of the roughly 670 donors were used in a later genetic analysis, which treated that subset as a discovery cohort. A later analysis re-analyzed previously published TCR beta repertoires from several hundred donors and added high-resolution HLA genotyping to study TCR occurrence patterns. An earlier analysis of fewer than 750 of the donors used high-throughput TCR beta sequencing to judge whether each TCR beta V gene segment behaved as functional or pseudogenic. The study was designed to test whether signatures of past pathogen exposure could be identified by cataloging public T cell receptors. Alongside the repertoire data, information on donor age, sex, ethnicity and CMV serostatus was compiled. Across some 400 genotyped donors of the cohort, an average of approximately 240,000 unique TCR beta nucleotide sequences per donor were sequenced, and approximately 19% of those sequences were non-productive. Of the roughly 420 genotyped donors, 65% to 90% were placed in the genetic ancestry cluster associated with self-reported Caucasian donors. Rather than drawing on any new phenotypic data, the later analysis identified candidate immune exposures from TCR beta sequences and the way those sequences occurred across donors. Typing coverage varied by locus: about 629-640 donors for A, B, C, DRB1 and DQB1; some 520 for DQA1; 600 to 610 for DPA1; more than 450 for DPB1. To predict cytomegalovirus infection status, the study combined high-throughput TCR immunosequencing, statistical association of individual TCRs with disease status, and machine learning. The study profiled the T cell repertoires of hundreds of subjects by immunosequencing and related them to cytomegalovirus serostatus. Both class I and class II loci were covered by HLA typing, at four-digit resolution.

V gives up 4 bases and J gives up 4 bases, and the segment between their germline ends measures 16 bases. The CDR3 has 14 amino acids, counting the end cysteine and phenylalanine. The read is trimmed to its CDR3 DNA, 42 bases read in frame from base 1. CDR1 and CDR2 are read off the germline V gene (reference sequence) as GTSNPN and SVGIG. Broad study findings and their caveats: Linkage disequilibrium might explain the correlated functional status among segregating V segments, but an unknown experimental factor could not be excluded. The sequencing pipeline was judged likely to have produced a cluster of highly shared sequence variants as a technical artifact. In a later analysis, several top co-occurrence clusters were reported to appear linked to parvovirus B19, influenza, CMV and Epstein-Barr virus. Presence/absence analyses assumed roughly uniform sequencing depth across donors, an assumption that may not hold. Compared with equally common non-associated chains, HLA-associated TCR beta chains in a later analysis were more clonally expanded and had lower generation probabilities. In an earlier analysis of over 550 of the donors, most TCR beta V segments were observed in productive rearrangements about 87% or about 30% of the time, broadly matching IMGT annotations. A later analysis found that most CMV-associated TCR beta chains appeared HLA-restricted, with HLA associations seemingly driven largely by CMV exposure. Only TCR beta chains were sequenced in this cohort, and the absence of alpha or paired-chain data limited detectable features. Assigning TCR associations to individual alleles was difficult when HLA alleles, especially DR and DQ, strongly co-occurred. According to a later genetic analysis, donors in an Asian-associated ancestry cluster had fewer N-insertions in productive TCRs than the approximately 670-donor mean. A further reported finding was that TCR beta sequences accurately predicted the HLA-A and HLA-B alleles for most subjects in the first cohort. An association between a missense DCLRE1C variant and V-gene and J-gene trimming of TCR beta chains was found in a later genetic analysis and replicated in an independent cohort. Because counts were too low, about 15 rarely observed V segments, including chromosome 9 orphons, were left out of the earlier analysis of approximately 500 of the donors. Some IMGT-functional V segments, including TRBV6-2 and TRBV6-3, could not be told apart with the 87-base-pair reads, so those segments were excluded. A few of the identified cytomegalovirus-associated TCR beta chains were confirmed in vitro to be specific for cytomegalovirus antigens. At a false discovery rate of 0.05, a later analysis linked 16,951 TCR beta sequences to specific HLA alleles. The only immune exposure information available for the cohort was CMV serostatus. A later analysis found that TCR association rates varied across HLA loci, with DRB1 alleles showing the most associated TCRs and HLA-C alleles the fewest. While some public TCRs were present in many individuals, most TCR sequences turned up only very rarely across donors. The classifier was reported to diagnose cytomegalovirus status with high specificity and sensitivity in both the original and validation cohorts. According to the authors, the approach could potentially be generalized to other disease states and immunological phenotypes. Because some donors lacked HLA typing at each locus, the association tests relied only on the typed subset. A total of roughly 160 TCR beta chains were listed by the study as associated with cytomegalovirus.

As regards this clone: Its antigen is still unknown. No much larger clone exists at a distance of one base, and base qualities are not known.

Library construction relied on the immunoSEQ multiplex PCR assay. For the multiplex PCR, a mixture combining 60 forward primers for TCR Vbeta segments and 13 reverse primers for TCR Jbeta segments was used. The CDR3 region of rearranged TCR beta genes was amplified from genomic DNA with a multiplex PCR assay. The Illumina HiSeq System was used to sequence the amplified TCR beta libraries as 87-base-pair reads. As for the authors' bioinformatics: A later analysis counted approximately 74 million unique TCR beta chains across the 550 to 800 repertoires, and around 12 million of these chains were shared by at least two donors. A nearest-neighbor algorithm error-corrected the raw reads and collapsed the reads into unique sequences, merging closely related sequences to remove PCR and sequencing errors. CDR3 sequences were aligned to IMGT reference sequences to assign V, D and J gene segments. For a sequence to be retained, at least a six-nucleotide match to both a V gene segment and a J gene segment was required. Rearrangements were called productive when the CDR3 lacked stop codons and stayed in frame with V and J; all others were non-productive. CDR3 was defined by IMGT convention, running from the second conserved V-encoded cysteine to the conserved J-encoded phenylalanine. The earlier analysis of 500 to 750 of the donors excluded any sequence lacking an unambiguous match to a single V gene segment. In an earlier analysis of some 590 of the donors, a V segment was called functional when productive rearrangements were above 56.7%, and segregating when the standard deviation between donors exceeded 5%. A statistical classification framework was built for diagnosing cytomegalovirus status from the catalog of TCR beta chain sequences. In a later analysis, TCR nucleotide sequences were compared against IMGT/GENE-DB human TR gene sequences so that V and J genes could be assigned. Using the TCRdist pipeline, a later analysis assigned CDR3 sequences along with most-parsimonious VDJ recombination scenarios. In a later analysis, every TCR beta chain was defined by the combination of its CDR3 amino acid sequence and its V-gene family, and reads without a unique V-gene family were dropped. A later analysis removed nearly 600 highly shared, low-generation-probability nucleotide sequences to deal with suspected cross-contamination and a sequencing artifact. For each public chain, a later analysis derived a clonal expansion index from normalized ranks of inferred template counts within each repertoire. In a later analysis, generation probabilities were computed using a VDJ recombination model fitted to out-of-frame rearrangements, and the results were checked against IGoR. In a later analysis, TCR-TCR, TCR-HLA and TCR-CMV co-occurrence was scored with hypergeometric tests, and a repertoire-size bias correction was applied to TCR pairs. In a later analysis, false discovery rates were estimated by permuting HLA or CMV assignments 20 times. In a later analysis, co-occurring TCRs were grouped using DBSCAN, with TCRdist sequence similarity added in when clustering inside HLA-allele-positive subsets. For co-occurrence clustering, repertoires with fewer than 30,000 or more than 120,000 public chains were excluded, along with roughly 5 repertoires with anomalous nucleotide sharing. This is the immuneACCESS table as TCRdb keeps it, with only in-frame sequences that have V and J called. A part of the clones is gone; compared with another copy, unresolved V genes explain less than half, and the rest is unexplained. V, J and clone size are taken as reported in that table, and D and trimming were inferred from the DNA itself. The sample has 170,000 or so clones on record, roughly three quarters of them singletons. About 3.1% of the sample lies in the top ten.

The cohort was made up of hundreds of healthy bone marrow donors. All cohort members were sampled while nominally healthy, although unrecorded immune exposures were likely present. The donor was CMV seropositive and was included in the group of 250 to 300 seropositive cohort members. Each donor provided a peripheral blood sample, and peripheral blood mononuclear cells were used for TCR beta sequencing. The Qiagen DNeasy Blood Extraction Kit was used to extract genomic DNA from the blood cell samples. The receptor chain draws on TRBV30 and TRBJ1-2; the D region possibly corresponds to TRBD1 (5 bases align). The receptor's source is a woman between 45 and 60 years old in good health and CMV-seropositive. The sequencing input was PBMCs. The nucleotide sequence is TGTGCCTGGACCCGGGGGAGAGCTGGCTATGGCTACACCTTC. This yields the protein CAWTRGRAGYGYTF.